Sequencing of this T cell receptor beta chain was carried out in a study of T cell clonality in common variable immunodeficiency. Regarding the study as a whole: The cause of increased CVID clonality remains unclear without subpopulation sequencing.

Each donor provided roughly 4.5 to 8.5 ml of heparinized whole blood. Sequencing input was equivalent genomic DNA from CVID and controls. TCRdb's table, derived via immunoSEQ multiplex PCR, lists solely in-frame clones and lacks some. Sampling found around 47,000 clones, none seen once. This clone was observed many times. What it binds is unknown. The read halts 3 residues ahead of the CDR3 end, with the missing end drawn from the germline J gene. This CDR3 has 15 amino acids. From germline, CDR1 is SGHNT and CDR2 YENEEA. Trimming removed 1 base at V and 6 bases at J, with 13 bases between. Sequencing was done on a sample of peripheral blood mononuclear cells. The rearrangement joins TRBV11-3 to TRBJ2-1; weak D call: TRBD1 (5 bases). The receptor's source is a person aged 18 to 75 in good health. The sequenced part of the CDR3 DNA is TGTGCCAGCAGCTTAGGTGACAGACCAATCAATGAG. Translation: CASSLGDRPINE. The full-length CDR3 reads as CASSLGDRPINEQFF.